This TCR beta chain was sequenced for a study of cytomegalovirus exposure and HLA in healthy donors. As for the study in general: The 120 or so validation repertoires were produced on the same platform as the 720 or so repertoires of the first cohort. This was reported in a later analysis.

The CDR3 loop spans 14 amino acids. V lost 7 bases, J lost 3 bases, and 5 bases stayed unmatched. In germline, CDR1 is LNHDA, CDR2 SQIVND (reference sequence). Sequencing used immunoSEQ multiplex PCR; TCRdb keeps in-frame clones, though not all of them. The sample includes around 220,000 clones, almost 90% of them seen just once. Sequenced: PBMCs. This clonotype was sampled from a woman under 30 in good health and CMV-seronegative. V is TRBV19 and J is TRBJ1-1; 10 bases map to TRBD1. CDR3 in DNA: TGTGCCAGTACATGGACAGGGGGTGACACTGAAGCTTTCTTT. Translated, it gives CASTWTGGDTEAFF.